The 2 T cell receptor beta chains below all came from one sample that was sequenced in a study of blood T cell repertoires in COVID-19. Clones were read by immunoSEQ multiplex PCR, and TCRdb kept only the in-frame ones, dropping some. The sample lists over 25,000 clones, roughly 84% occurring once. The sequencing input was peripheral blood. These receptors all come from an older man with active COVID-19.

The chain's CDR3 is CASSQNTQTRGSTDTQYF. CDR3 DNA: TGTGCCAGCAGCCAAAATACACAGACGCGGGGGAGCACAGATACGCAGTATTTT. J is TRBJ2-3 and V is TRBV4-2; TRBD2 matches 7 bases. Germline-derived CDR1 and CDR2 are LGHNA and YNFKEQ. This CDR3 contains 18 residues. V trimming: 2 bases; J trimming: 0 bases; junction bases outside the gene matches: 11.

This chain connects TRBV5-1 to TRBJ2-5; perhaps TRBD2 as D (5 bases). The germline gives CDR1 SGHRS, CDR2 YFSETQ. Trimming left V 3 bases short and J 5 bases short, with 14 bases between. This CDR3 comprises 14 residues. CDR3 in amino acids: CASSSMGSAETQYF. In DNA, the CDR3 is TGCGCCAGCAGCTCGATGGGTAGCGCGGAGACCCAGTACTTC.